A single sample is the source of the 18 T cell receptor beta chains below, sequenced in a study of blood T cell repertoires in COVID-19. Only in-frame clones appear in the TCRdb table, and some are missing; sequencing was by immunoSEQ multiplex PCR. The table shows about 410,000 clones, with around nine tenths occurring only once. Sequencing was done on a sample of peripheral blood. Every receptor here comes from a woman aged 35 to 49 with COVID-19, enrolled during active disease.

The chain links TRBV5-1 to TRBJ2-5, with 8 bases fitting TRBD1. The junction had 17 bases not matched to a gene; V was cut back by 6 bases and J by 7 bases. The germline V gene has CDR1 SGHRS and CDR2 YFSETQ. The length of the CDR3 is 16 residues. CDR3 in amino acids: CASKSAGQALGGTQYF. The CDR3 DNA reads TGCGCCAGCAAGTCGGCGGGACAGGCCCTTGGGGGGACCCAGTACTTC.

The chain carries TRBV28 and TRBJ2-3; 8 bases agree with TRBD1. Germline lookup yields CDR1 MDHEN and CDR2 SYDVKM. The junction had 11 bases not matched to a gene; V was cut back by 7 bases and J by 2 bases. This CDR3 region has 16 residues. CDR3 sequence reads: CASTSSGTGHTDTQYF. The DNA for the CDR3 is TGTGCCAGCACCTCCTCCGGGACAGGTCACACAGATACGCAGTATTTT.

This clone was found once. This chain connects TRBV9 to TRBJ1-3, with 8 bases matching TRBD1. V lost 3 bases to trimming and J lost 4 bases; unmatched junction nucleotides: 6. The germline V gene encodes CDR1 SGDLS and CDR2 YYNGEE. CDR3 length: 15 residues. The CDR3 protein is CASSARQGLGNTIYF. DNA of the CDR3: TGTGCCAGCAGCGCAAGACAGGGGTTGGGAAACACCATATATTTT.

The CDR3 coding sequence is TGCGCCAGCAGCCAAACGACGACAGGGGTCTACTATGGCTACACCTTC. This gives the protein CASSQTTTGVYYGYTF. The chain is built from TRBV4-3 and TRBJ1-2; 8 bases map to TRBD1. In germline, CDR1 is LGHNA, CDR2 YSLEER. The CDR3 contains 16 residues. V lost 2 bases, J lost 3 bases, and 8 bases stayed unmatched.

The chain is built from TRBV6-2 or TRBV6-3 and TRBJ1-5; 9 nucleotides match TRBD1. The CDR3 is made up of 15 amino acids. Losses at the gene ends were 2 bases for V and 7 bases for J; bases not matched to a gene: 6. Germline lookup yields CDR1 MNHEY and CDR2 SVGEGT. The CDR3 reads CASSYIGQGRQPQHF. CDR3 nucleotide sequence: TGTGCCAGCAGTTACATAGGACAGGGGAGGCAGCCCCAGCATTTT.

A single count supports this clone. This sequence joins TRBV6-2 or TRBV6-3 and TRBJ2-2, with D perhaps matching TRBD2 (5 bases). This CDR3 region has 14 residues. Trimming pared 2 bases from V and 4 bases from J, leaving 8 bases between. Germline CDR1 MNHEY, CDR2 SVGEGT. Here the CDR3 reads CASSYPAGTGELFF. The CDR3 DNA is TGTGCCAGCAGTTACCCCGCGGGCACCGGGGAGCTGTTTTTT.

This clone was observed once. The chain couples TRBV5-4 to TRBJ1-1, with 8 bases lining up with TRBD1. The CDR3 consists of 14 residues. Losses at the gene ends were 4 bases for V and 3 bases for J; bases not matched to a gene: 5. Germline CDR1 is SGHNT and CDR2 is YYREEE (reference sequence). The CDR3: CASSRETGDTEAFF. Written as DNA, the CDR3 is TGTGCCAGCAGCAGAGAGACAGGGGACACTGAAGCTTTCTTT.

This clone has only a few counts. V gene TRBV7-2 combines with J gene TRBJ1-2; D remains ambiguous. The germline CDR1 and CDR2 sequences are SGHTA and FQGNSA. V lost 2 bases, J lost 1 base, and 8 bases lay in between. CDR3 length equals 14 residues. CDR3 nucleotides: TGTGCCAGCAGCTTAAGTAGCCGTAACTATGGCTACACCTTC. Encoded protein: CASSLSSRNYGYTF.

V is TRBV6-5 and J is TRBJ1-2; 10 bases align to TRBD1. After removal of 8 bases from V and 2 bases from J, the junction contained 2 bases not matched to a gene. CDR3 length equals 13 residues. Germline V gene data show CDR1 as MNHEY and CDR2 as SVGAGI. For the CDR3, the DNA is TGTGCCAGCGACAGGGGGCGGAACTATGGCTACACCTTC. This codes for CASDRGRNYGYTF.

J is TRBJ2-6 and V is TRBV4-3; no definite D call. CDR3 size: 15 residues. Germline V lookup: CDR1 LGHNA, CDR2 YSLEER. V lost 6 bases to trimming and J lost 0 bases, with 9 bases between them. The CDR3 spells CASSRHLSGANVLTF. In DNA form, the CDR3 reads TGCGCCAGCAGTAGACACCTCTCTGGGGCCAACGTCCTGACTTTC.

The CDR3 DNA follows: TGTGCCAGCAGTTACTCAAGGGCCAACAGGCATGGCTACACCTTC. It is translated as CASSYSRANRHGYTF. This sequence joins TRBV6-5 and TRBJ1-2; D is possibly TRBD1 (5 bases). Germline values: CDR1 MNHEY, CDR2 SVGAGI. This CDR3 spans 15 amino acids. The germline V and J ends were trimmed by 0 bases and 6 bases, with 14 bases remaining between them.

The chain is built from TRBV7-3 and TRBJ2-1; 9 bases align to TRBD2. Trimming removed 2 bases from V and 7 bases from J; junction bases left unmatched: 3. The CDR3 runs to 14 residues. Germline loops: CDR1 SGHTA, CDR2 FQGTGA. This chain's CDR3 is CASSLAGGPNEQFF. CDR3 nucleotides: TGTGCCAGCAGCTTAGCGGGAGGGCCAAATGAGCAGTTCTTC.

CDR3 sequence (DNA): TGTGCCAGCAGTTTAAGGCGGACAGGGGAATCTGAAGCTTTCTTT. As protein: CASSLRRTGESEAFF. The rearrangement uses TRBV27 and TRBJ1-1, with 9 bases that match TRBD1. V was clipped by 2 bases and J by 6 bases; unmatched bases: 7. This CDR3 is built from 15 residues. From germline, CDR1 is MNHEY and CDR2 SMNVEV (reference sequence).

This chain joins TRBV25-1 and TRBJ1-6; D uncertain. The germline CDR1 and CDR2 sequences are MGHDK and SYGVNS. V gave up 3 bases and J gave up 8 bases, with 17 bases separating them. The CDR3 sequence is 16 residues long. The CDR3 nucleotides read TGTGCCAGCAGTGAGACCCGCTTGAGGAACCATTCACCCCTCCACTTT. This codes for CASSETRLRNHSPLHF.

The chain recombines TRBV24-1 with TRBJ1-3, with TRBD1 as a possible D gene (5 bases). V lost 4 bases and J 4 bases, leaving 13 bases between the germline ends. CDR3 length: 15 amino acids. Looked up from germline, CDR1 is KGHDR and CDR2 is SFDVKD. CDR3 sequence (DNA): TGTGCCACCAGTGACTCCGGACAAAAAGGAAACACCATATATTTT. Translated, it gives CATSDSGQKGNTIYF.

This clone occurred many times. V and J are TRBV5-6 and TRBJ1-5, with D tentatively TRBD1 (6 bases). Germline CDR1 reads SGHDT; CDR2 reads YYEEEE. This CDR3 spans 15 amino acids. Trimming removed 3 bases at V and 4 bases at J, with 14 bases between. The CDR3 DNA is TGTGCCAGCAGCTCGTCGGACAGAACAAATCAGCCCCAGCATTTT. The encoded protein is CASSSSDRTNQPQHF.

Written as DNA, the CDR3 is TGCAGTGCCCGCACATCTCCCGGCTACACCTTC. This sequence encodes CSARTSPGYTF. The chain recombines TRBV20-1 with TRBJ1-2; D is unclear. V gave up 6 bases and J gave up 8 bases, with 13 bases separating them. This CDR3 contains 11 residues. Germline CDR1 is DFQATT and CDR2 is SNEGSKA (reference sequence).

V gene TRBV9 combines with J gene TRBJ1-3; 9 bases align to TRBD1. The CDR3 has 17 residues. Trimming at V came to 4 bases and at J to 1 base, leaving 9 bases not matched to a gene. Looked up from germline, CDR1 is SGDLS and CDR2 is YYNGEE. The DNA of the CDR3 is TGTGCCAGCAGCACCTTGACAGGGGGATTATCTGGAAACACCATATATTTT. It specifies CASSTLTGGLSGNTIYF. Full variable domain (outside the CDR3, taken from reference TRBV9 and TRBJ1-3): DSGVTQTPKHLITATGQRVTLRCSPRSGDLSVYWYQQSLDQGLQFLIQYYNGEERAKGNILERFSAQQFPDLHSELNLSSLELGDSALYFCASSTLTGGLSGNTIYFGEGSWLTVV.